Listed here are 25 T cell receptor beta chains from one sample, sequenced in a study of T cell clonotyping in hematopoietic cell transplantation. The sample's time point: recipient sample about 28 days before transplant, after cytoreduction. The repertoire was sequenced with immunoSEQ multiplex PCR; TCRdb's copy has only in-frame clones and lacks some. The table lists approximately 26,000 clones, approximately 80% of them singletons. The material was peripheral blood mononuclear cells, obtained before stem cell transplant. Receptors originate from a woman aged 55 to 70 with acute myeloid leukemia. Some clones in this sample may be carry-over from other donors' samples.

This clone was counted a single time. J is TRBJ1-1 and V is TRBV28; possible D gene TRBD1, 6 bases. This CDR3 has 15 residues. The V gene lost 4 bases and the J gene lost 7 bases, with 19 bases spanning the gap. The germline gives CDR1 MDHEN, CDR2 SYDVKM. The CDR3 DNA reads TGTGCCAGCAGTTCCCGGGGGCAGGGGAATCGTGAAGCTTTCTTT. The encoded protein is CASSSRGQGNREAFF.

The chain carries TRBV6-5 and TRBJ2-3; D possibly matches TRBD1 or TRBD2 (6 bases each). The CDR3 runs to 15 residues. The V end lost 4 bases, the J end lost 1 base, and 12 bases lay between the germline ends. CDR1 is MNHEY, CDR2 SVGAGI, per germline. CDR3 DNA: TGTGCCAGCAGTTGGACGGGGGCCGGCACAGATACGCAGTATTTT. This gives the protein CASSWTGAGTDTQYF.

The V gene is TRBV6-5, the J gene TRBJ1-4; 8 bases map to TRBD1. The V and J ends lost 2 bases and 6 bases, in that order; junction bases with no gene match: 2. CDR1 is MNHEY, CDR2 SVGAGI, per germline. The CDR3 contains 14 residues. The CDR3 protein is CASSYVQGDEKLFF. In DNA, the CDR3 is TGTGCCAGCAGTTACGTACAGGGGGATGAAAAACTGTTTTTT.

The chain is built from TRBV9 and TRBJ2-7; 11 bases line up with TRBD1. CDR1 is SGDLS and CDR2 is YYNGEE in the germline V gene. The trim removed 2 bases at V and 3 bases at J, leaving 4 bases unmatched. CDR3 length: 15 amino acids. The CDR3 loop reads CASSVGTGGYYEQYF. CDR3 DNA: TGTGCCAGCAGCGTGGGGACAGGGGGATACTACGAGCAGTACTTC.

The chain employs TRBV20-1 and TRBJ1-2, with D unresolved. The CDR3 consists of 11 residues. Looked up from germline, CDR1 is DFQATT and CDR2 is SNEGSKA (reference sequence). V shed 5 bases and J shed 8 bases, with 12 bases lying between them. CDR3 coding DNA: TGCAGTGCTTCCCCCAGTCAAGGCTACACCTTC. Residues: CSASPSQGYTF.

This clone appeared a single time. The V and J genes are TRBV5-1 and TRBJ1-3; D gene unclear. The germline gives CDR1 SGHRS, CDR2 YFSETQ. The length of the CDR3 is 15 residues. Trimming cost V 3 bases and J 0 bases, with 10 bases left between them. The CDR3 DNA sequence: TGCGCCAGCAGCTCAGACACCTTCTCTGGAAACACCATATATTTT. The encoded protein is CASSSDTFSGNTIYF.

This chain joins TRBV27 and TRBJ1-2; D is uncertain. Germline assignment: CDR1 MNHEY and CDR2 SMNVEV (reference sequence). CDR3 size: 12 residues. Trimming cost V 3 bases and J 6 bases, with 8 bases left between them. CDR3 protein: CASSFGGNGYTF. In nucleotides, the CDR3 is TGTGCCAGCAGTTTTGGAGGGAATGGCTACACCTTC.

The table lists this clone with a count of one. The chain carries TRBV6-5 and TRBJ2-3; D is unresolved. The V end lost 6 bases, the J end lost 5 bases, and 15 bases lay between the germline ends. Looked up from germline, CDR1 is MNHEY and CDR2 is SVGAGI. This CDR3 is built from 14 residues. This chain's CDR3 is CASRLLQDRDTQYF. The CDR3, as DNA: TGTGCCAGCAGACTACTGCAGGATAGAGATACGCAGTATTTT.

The chain links TRBV6-6 to TRBJ2-6, with D unclear. The CDR3 is 13 residues long. The germline CDR1 and CDR2 sequences are MNHNY and SVGAGI (reference sequence). Trimming stripped 6 bases from V and 4 bases from J, with 7 bases between. The CDR3 nucleotides read TGTGCCAGCAGAGGAAAAGGGGCCAACGTCCTGACTTTC. Translated, it gives CASRGKGANVLTF.

This rearrangement joins TRBV11-1 to TRBJ2-7; no firm D call. Trimming cost V 5 bases and J 6 bases, with 17 bases left between them. Germline V gene data show CDR1 as SGHAT and CDR2 as FQDESV (reference sequence). CDR3 size: 14 residues. In DNA form, the CDR3 reads TGTGCCAGCAGCCCGCTTACAAAGCTGGCCGAGCAGTACTTC. Translated, it gives CASSPLTKLAEQYF.

V usage is TRBV5-1 and J usage is TRBJ1-5, with D perhaps TRBD1 (5 bases). The CDR3 is 14 amino acids. V gave up 3 bases and J gave up 5 bases, with 12 bases separating them. The germline V gene has CDR1 SGHRS and CDR2 YFSETQ. Here the CDR3 DNA reads TGCGCCAGCAGCTATGCAGGGTTGGATCAGCCCCAGCATTTT. Its protein is CASSYAGLDQPQHF.

This chain links TRBV2 with TRBJ1-1; 8 bases line up with TRBD1. Trimming cost V 1 base and J 6 bases; bases outside gene matches: 4. The CDR3 is 14 amino acids. Per the germline V gene, CDR1 is SNHLY and CDR2 is FYNNEI. The CDR3 here is CASSEGGRGPEAFF. The CDR3 DNA follows: TGTGCCAGCAGTGAAGGGGGCAGGGGGCCTGAAGCTTTCTTT. Looking up the rest from reference TRBV2 and TRBJ1-1 gives the full variable domain: EPEVTQTPSHQVTQMGQEVILRCVPISNHLYFYWYRQILGQKVEFLVSFYNNEISEKSEIFDDQFSVERPDGSNFTLKIRSTKLEDSAMYFCASSEGGRGPEAFFGQGTRLTVV.

The J gene is TRBJ2-1, the V gene TRBV7-9; maybe TRBD1 (6 bases). V gave up 3 bases and J gave up 5 bases, with 11 bases separating them. Looked up from germline, CDR1 is SEHNR and CDR2 is FQNEAQ (reference sequence). This CDR3 spans 14 amino acids. As DNA, the CDR3 is TGTGCCAGCAGCTTCCCAGGGGCCAACAATGAGCAGTTCTTC. Its protein product is CASSFPGANNEQFF.

V gene TRBV9 combines with J gene TRBJ2-5; possible D gene TRBD2, 6 bases. The CDR3 has 14 residues. V was cut by 0 bases and J by 7 bases, with 13 bases left in between. In germline, CDR1 is SGDLS, CDR2 YYNGEE. The CDR3 is CASSVEEGMGTQYF. In DNA form, the CDR3 reads TGTGCCAGCAGCGTAGAGGAGGGGATGGGGACCCAGTACTTC.

This chain connects TRBV5-6 to TRBJ1-1; D is possibly TRBD1 (5 bases). The V and J ends lost 2 bases and 3 bases respectively, with 11 bases between them. CDR3 length: 14 amino acids. Germline CDR1 reads SGHDT; CDR2 reads YYEEEE. This CDR3 is CASSFGWGDTEAFF. For the CDR3, the DNA is TGTGCCAGCAGCTTCGGGTGGGGGGACACTGAAGCTTTCTTT.

The gene calls are TRBV19 and TRBJ1-5; D may be TRBD1 (5 bases). The CDR3 spans 16 residues. Germline CDR1 LNHDA, CDR2 SQIVND (reference sequence). Trimming cost V 5 bases and J 4 bases, with 18 bases left between them. CDR3 DNA: TGTGCCAGTAGTCCGGACATTTCGTTTGGGAATCAGCCCCAGCATTTT. Translating it yields CASSPDISFGNQPQHF.

The rearrangement joins TRBV7-3 to TRBJ1-1; no reliable D call. From germline, CDR1 is SGHTA and CDR2 FQGTGA. The CDR3 covers 13 residues. Deletions cut 2 bases from V and 1 base from J, with 5 bases between. The DNA of the CDR3 is TGTGCCAGCAGCTTACAGGAGAACACTGAAGCTTTCTTT. This encodes CASSLQENTEAFF.

The genes are TRBV6-4 and TRBJ1-2, with 7 bases matching TRBD1. CDR1 and CDR2 from the germline V gene are MRHNA and SNTAGT. After removal of 6 bases from V and 4 bases from J, the junction contained 8 bases not matched to a gene. The CDR3 sequence is 14 residues long. The CDR3 region is CASSQNRGGYGYTF. In nucleotides, the CDR3 is TGTGCCAGCAGCCAAAACAGGGGTGGCTATGGCTACACCTTC.

The chain couples TRBV5-1 to TRBJ2-6, with a weak D call TRBD1 (5 bases). V lost 0 bases and J lost 1, with 8 bases in between. The CDR3 length is 16 residues. CDR1 SGHRS and CDR2 YFSETQ come from the germline V gene. CDR3 sequence (DNA): TGCGCCAGCAGCTTGGTCACAGGTTCTGGGGCCAACGTCCTGACTTTC. Its protein product is CASSLVTGSGANVLTF.

The chain links TRBV5-1 to TRBJ2-4, with D perhaps matching TRBD1 (5 bases). Trimming left V 0 bases short and J 1 base short, with 8 bases between. The CDR3 spans 15 residues. The V gene's germline CDR1 is SGHRS and CDR2 YFSETQ. In DNA form, the CDR3 reads TGCGCCAGCAGCTTGGGGACAACGGCCAAAAACATTCAGTACTTC. Protein: CASSLGTTAKNIQYF.

CDR3 protein: CASSLGGSDYEQYF. The CDR3 DNA is TGTGCCAGCAGCTTAGGGGGGTCAGACTACGAGCAGTACTTC. This sequence joins TRBV7-9 and TRBJ2-7, with D perhaps being TRBD1 or TRBD2 (5 bases each). This CDR3 has 14 residues. The germline V gene encodes CDR1 SEHNR and CDR2 FQNEAQ (reference sequence). V dropped 1 base and J dropped 3 bases, with 10 bases sitting between them.

This clone was seen a single time. The chain carries TRBV6-5 and TRBJ2-5; 8 bases are a match to TRBD1. After removal of 6 bases from V and 6 bases from J, the junction contained 9 bases not matched to a gene. Germline V gene sequence: CDR1 MNHEY, CDR2 SVGAGI. This CDR3 has 14 residues. This chain's CDR3 is CASSPLGQGKTQYF. The CDR3 coding sequence is TGTGCCAGCAGCCCCCTAGGACAGGGAAAGACCCAGTACTTC.

The V and J genes are TRBV7-3 and TRBJ2-3; D is perhaps TRBD2 (5 bases). The germline gives CDR1 SGHTA, CDR2 FQGTGA. CDR3 length: 12 residues. The germline V and J ends were trimmed by 5 bases and 6 bases, with 9 bases remaining between them. The CDR3 DNA reads as TGTGCCAGCAGCCTCCCGGGGGATACGCAGTATTTT. This codes for CASSLPGDTQYF.

The V call is TRBV25-1, the J call TRBJ2-2, with D possibly being TRBD1 (6 bases). CDR1 is MGHDK, CDR2 SYGVNS, per germline. Deletions cut 6 bases from V and 0 bases from J, with 11 bases between. CDR3 length: 15 amino acids. The CDR3 DNA reads as TGTGCCAGCAGGATACAGGGATCGAACACCGGGGAGCTGTTTTTT. Encoded protein: CASRIQGSNTGELFF.

The chain is built from TRBV11-2 and TRBJ2-6; TRBD2 is a possible D gene (7 bases). Germline CDR1 SGHAT, CDR2 FQNNGV. Trimming took 1 base from V and 1 from J, leaving 14 bases between them. This CDR3 is built from 18 residues. This chain's CDR3 is CASSLVGGGVSGANVLTF. DNA of the CDR3: TGTGCCAGCAGCTTAGTAGGGGGAGGGGTTTCTGGGGCCAACGTCCTGACTTTC.